The sequence of this TCR beta chain was determined in a study of blood T cell repertoires in COVID-19. Across the whole study: T cells, B-cell-depleted T cells, or PBMCs supplied cDNA or gDNA.

The data were produced by immunoSEQ multiplex PCR, yet TCRdb's version contains in-frame clones alone and is incomplete. The sample records fewer than 300,000 clones, 75% to 95% being singletons. CDR1 is MGHDK, CDR2 SYGVNS, per germline. The CDR3 is 13 amino acids. V was clipped by 7 bases and J by 6 bases; unmatched bases: 8. The participants were between about 18 and 90 years old and came from about two dozen US areas. This TCR derives from a woman in her twenties or thirties who had recovered from COVID-19. This sequence joins TRBV25-1 and TRBJ1-1; TRBD1 aligns across 7 bases. Sequenced: PBMCs or T cells enriched from blood (not recorded which). The CDR3: CASTSTGSAEAFF. The CDR3 nucleotides are TGTGCCAGCACTTCGACAGGGAGCGCTGAAGCTTTCTTT.